The TCR beta chain described here comes from a study of regulatory T cells in long-lasting Graves disease. As for time point: persistent/refractory GD, antithyroid drugs over 5 years with positive TRAb. Making the TCR library involved RNA that had been extracted from PBMCs. The V gene's germline CDR1 is MGHRA and CDR2 YSYEKL. The CDR3 spans 14 residues. Trimming removed 4 bases from V and 3 bases from J, with 10 bases in between. To make TCR beta libraries, researchers used iRepertoire HTBI primers and Arm-PCR of CDR3 regions. One entry per CDR3 protein results from TCRdb running MiXCR on the multiplex PCR reads. Of 400,000 to 500,000 distinct CDR3 sequences in the sample, about 20% were seen once.

The genes are TRBV4-1 and TRBJ1-5; D is unclear. The material sequenced was peripheral blood mononuclear cells (PBMCs), taken when the disease was refractory, from a patient treated with antithyroid drugs. The source is a female donor with Graves disease. Written as DNA, the CDR3 is TGCGCCAGCAGCCCCCTTTCAGTCAATCAGCCCCAGCATTTT. It encodes CASSPLSVNQPQHF.